A single TCR beta chain is shown here with its context. Its target is not known. Clones were sequenced by immunoSEQ multiplex PCR, and TCRdb holds only the in-frame ones, with some missing. The table shows several thousand clones, with around 90% occurring only once. V gave up 3 bases and J gave up 5 bases, with 10 bases separating them. Germline values: CDR1 WNHNN, CDR2 SYGVQD (reference sequence). The CDR3 extends over 14 amino acids. Samples were taken at baseline and on day 1 of cycles 4 and 7. This sample is part of a study of OX40 agonist ivuxolimab in advanced cancers. Points from the study as a whole: Among the least clonally expanded were partial responders at 0.1-3.0 mg/kg. More expanded clones were seen, on average, in CD8+ T cells than in CD4+.

Source: CD4+ or CD8+ T cells sorted from blood, taken in a trial of the OX40 agonist ivuxolimab. This TCR was recovered from an adult with an advanced solid tumor such as melanoma, head and neck, liver or kidney cancer. The genes are TRBV10-1 and TRBJ2-2; D assignment may be TRBD1 or TRBD2 (6 bases each). CDR3 DNA sequence: TGCGCCAGCAGTGACTCGGGGGCGACCGGGGAGCTGTTTTTT. This gives the protein CASSDSGATGELFF.